Given below is one T cell receptor beta chain in context. Authors' methods: Reference gene primer amplification yielded estimated nucleated cell counts. Data came from immunoSEQ multiplex PCR; TCRdb stores just in-frame clones and leaves some out. The DNA gave D and trimming, while V, J and clone size come from that table. This sample has 390,000 or so clones, with 87% found just once. The data were obtained in a study of blood T cell repertoires in COVID-19. At the level of the study: Researchers got acute and convalescent COVID-19 samples from the United States, Italy and Spain.

Followed longitudinally, the Seattle patients had been enrolled during active infection. The V gene's germline CDR1 is MDHEN and CDR2 SYDVKM. There are 15 residues in the CDR3. Trimming shortened V by 3 bases and J by 3 bases, and 15 bases separated the two germline ends. Sequenced: peripheral blood. The rearrangement joins TRBV28 to TRBJ2-7; D unresolved. The sequence came from a woman in her thirties with COVID-19, enrolled during active disease. This CDR3 is CASSFFGGPNYEQYF. The CDR3 coding sequence is TGTGCCAGCAGTTTTTTCGGCGGCCCGAACTACGAGCAGTACTTC.